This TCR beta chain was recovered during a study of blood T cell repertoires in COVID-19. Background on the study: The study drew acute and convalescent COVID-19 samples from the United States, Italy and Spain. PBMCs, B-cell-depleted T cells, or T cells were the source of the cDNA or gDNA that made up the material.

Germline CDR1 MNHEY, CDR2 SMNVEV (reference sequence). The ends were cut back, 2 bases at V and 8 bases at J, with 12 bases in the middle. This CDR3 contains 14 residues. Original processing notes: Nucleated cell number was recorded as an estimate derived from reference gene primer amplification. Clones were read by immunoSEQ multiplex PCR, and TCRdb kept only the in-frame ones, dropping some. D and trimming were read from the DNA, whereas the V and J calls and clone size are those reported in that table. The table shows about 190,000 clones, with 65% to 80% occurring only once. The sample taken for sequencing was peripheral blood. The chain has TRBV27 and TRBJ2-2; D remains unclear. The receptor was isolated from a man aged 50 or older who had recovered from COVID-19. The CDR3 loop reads CASSLVGVRGELFF. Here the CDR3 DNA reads TGTGCCAGCAGTTTAGTAGGCGTGCGGGGGGAGCTGTTTTTT.